Listed below are T cell receptor beta chains from one sample, sequenced in a study of beta chain features in type 1 diabetes. The protocol was immunoSEQ multiplex PCR, while the TCRdb copy is restricted to in-frame clones and leaves out a portion. The sample lists about 150,000 clones; approximately 7.9% were seen once. The specimen was central memory CD4+ T cells from blood. The origin of the receptors is a young man with type 1 diabetes. Each CDR3 is given with its conserved first and last residue. D genes are given only for firm matches. Where a row states a size, it is once, few, many or the class of an expanded clone; other rows omit it.

v_call: TRBV23-1; d_call: TRBD1; j_call: TRBJ1-2; clone_size: -; cdr3_aa: CASSTRTGNHGYTF; cdr3_nt: TGCGCCAGCAGTACCCGGACAGGGAATCACGGCTACACCTTC
v_call: TRBV5-6; d_call: TRBD1; j_call: TRBJ1-2; clone_size: -; cdr3_aa: CASSLRDRVGYTF; cdr3_nt: TGTGCCAGCAGCCTACGGGACAGGGTGGGCTACACCTTC
v_call: TRBV30; d_call: TRBD2; j_call: TRBJ2-5; clone_size: -; cdr3_aa: CAWTSGGAQETQYF; cdr3_nt: TGTGCCTGGACTAGCGGGGGGGCACAAGAGACCCAGTACTTC
v_call: TRBV11-2; d_call: -; j_call: TRBJ1-1; clone_size: few; cdr3_aa: CASSLWEASVGGAFF; cdr3_nt: TGTGCCAGCAGCTTATGGGAGGCGTCGGTTGGCGGAGCTTTCTTT
v_call: TRBV7-2; d_call: -; j_call: TRBJ2-6; clone_size: -; cdr3_aa: CASSLQGASSGANVLTF; cdr3_nt: TGTGCCAGCAGCCTACAGGGTGCGAGCTCTGGGGCCAACGTCCTGACTTTC
v_call: TRBV5-1; d_call: TRBD2; j_call: TRBJ2-1; clone_size: -; cdr3_aa: CASSLGLVAGVNEQFF; cdr3_nt: TGCGCCAGCAGCTTGGGGTTGGTAGCGGGAGTCAATGAGCAGTTCTTC
v_call: TRBV7-9; d_call: -; j_call: TRBJ1-2; clone_size: -; cdr3_aa: CASSILMEGNGYTF; cdr3_nt: TGTGCCAGCAGCATTCTAATGGAGGGAAATGGCTACACCTTC
v_call: TRBV5-6; d_call: -; j_call: TRBJ2-6; clone_size: few; cdr3_aa: CASSSTLVSVESNVLTF; cdr3_nt: TGTGCCAGCAGCTCCACCCTTGTGAGCGTTGAGTCCAACGTCCTGACTTTC
v_call: TRBV18; d_call: -; j_call: TRBJ1-2; clone_size: few; cdr3_aa: CASSRRSDRINYGYTF; cdr3_nt: TGTGCCAGCTCCCGTCGGTCGGACAGAATTAACTATGGCTACACCTTC
v_call: TRBV9; d_call: -; j_call: TRBJ2-3; clone_size: few; cdr3_aa: CASSRTEARLADTQYF; cdr3_nt: TGTGCCAGCAGCCGGACTGAGGCGAGATTAGCAGATACGCAGTATTTT
v_call: TRBV9; d_call: -; j_call: TRBJ2-7; clone_size: -; cdr3_aa: CASSVGQFPYEQYF; cdr3_nt: TGTGCCAGCAGCGTTGGACAGTTTCCGTACGAGCAGTACTTC
v_call: TRBV7-6; d_call: -; j_call: TRBJ2-7; clone_size: -; cdr3_aa: CASSSTGDEQYF; cdr3_nt: TGTGCCAGCAGCTCAACGGGGGACGAGCAGTACTTC
v_call: TRBV21-1; d_call: -; j_call: TRBJ2-7; clone_size: -; cdr3_aa: CASTDPFTDRGSSYEQYF; cdr3_nt: TGTGCCAGCACCGACCCCTTTACCGACAGGGGAAGCTCCTACGAGCAGTACTTC
v_call: TRBV4-2; d_call: -; j_call: TRBJ2-7; clone_size: -; cdr3_aa: CASSQDMAGVSYEQYF; cdr3_nt: TGTGCCAGCAGCCAAGATATGGCAGGGGTAAGCTACGAGCAGTACTTC
v_call: TRBV19; d_call: -; j_call: TRBJ2-4; clone_size: few; cdr3_aa: CASKARERGNIQYF; cdr3_nt: TGTGCCAGTAAAGCCAGAGAAAGGGGAAACATTCAGTACTTC
v_call: TRBV9; d_call: -; j_call: TRBJ2-1; clone_size: -; cdr3_aa: CASSVWEGGGLNNEQFF; cdr3_nt: TGTGCCAGCAGCGTTTGGGAAGGAGGGGGCTTAAACAATGAGCAGTTCTTC
v_call: TRBV11-2; d_call: -; j_call: TRBJ2-7; clone_size: few; cdr3_aa: CASSLETWSSYEQYF; cdr3_nt: TGTGCCAGCAGCTTAGAGACCTGGAGCTCCTACGAGCAGTACTTC
v_call: TRBV5-4; d_call: -; j_call: TRBJ2-2; clone_size: few; cdr3_aa: CASSRDRDTGELFF; cdr3_nt: TGTGCCAGCAGCCGAGACAGAGACACCGGGGAGCTGTTTTTT
v_call: TRBV29-1; d_call: -; j_call: TRBJ2-5; clone_size: few; cdr3_aa: CSVQGGETQYF; cdr3_nt: TGCAGCGTTCAGGGAGGAGAGACCCAGTACTTC
v_call: TRBV11-2; d_call: -; j_call: TRBJ2-1; clone_size: few; cdr3_aa: CASSLDQYNEQFF; cdr3_nt: TGTGCCAGCAGCTTAGACCAATACAATGAGCAGTTCTTC
v_call: TRBV10-3; d_call: -; j_call: TRBJ1-2; clone_size: few; cdr3_aa: CAITRDQTFLYGYTF; cdr3_nt: TGTGCCATCACCCGGGATCAAACCTTTCTCTATGGCTACACCTTC
v_call: TRBV4-3; d_call: TRBD1; j_call: TRBJ2-3; clone_size: -; cdr3_aa: CASSRENRDRGPDTQYF; cdr3_nt: TGCGCCAGCAGCCGGGAGAACCGGGACAGGGGGCCAGATACGCAGTATTTT
v_call: TRBV30; d_call: TRBD2; j_call: TRBJ2-7; clone_size: few; cdr3_aa: CAWSNSAGGPGEQYF; cdr3_nt: TGTGCCTGGAGTAATAGTGCGGGAGGGCCGGGAGAGCAGTACTTC
v_call: TRBV6-5; d_call: TRBD2; j_call: TRBJ2-7; clone_size: -; cdr3_aa: CASSYGPGLAVEQYF; cdr3_nt: TGTGCCAGCAGTTACGGACCGGGACTAGCAGTTGAGCAGTACTTC
v_call: TRBV5-4; d_call: TRBD2; j_call: TRBJ2-1; clone_size: few; cdr3_aa: CASSLSGGSYNEQFF; cdr3_nt: TGTGCCAGCAGCCTTAGCGGGGGTTCGTACAATGAGCAGTTCTTC